This T cell receptor (beta chain) originates from a study of cytomegalovirus exposure and HLA in healthy donors. Study summary: In terms of ancestry, the Caucasian-associated cluster contained roughly 81% of the approximately 430 genotyped donors. General observations from the study: Later analysis associated a missense DCLRE1C variant with TCR beta V- and J-gene trimming.

Use of 60 Vbeta and 13 Jbeta primers characterized the PCR. Here immunoSEQ multiplex PCR was the method, and the copy in TCRdb shows in-frame clones only, minus some. Its table records tens of thousands of clones. V lost 4 bases to trimming and J lost 3 bases; unmatched junction nucleotides: 2. Germline CDR1 and CDR2: SGHTA and FQGNSA. This CDR3 is 13 amino acids long. In the case of this clone: Its cognate antigen is unknown.

The sequenced sample was PBMCs. The chain is built from TRBV7-2 and TRBJ1-2; 7 nucleotides align to TRBD1. This TCR came from a man in his fifties or sixties in good health and CMV-seropositive. CDR3 loop: CASSSGTDYGYTF. The CDR3 DNA follows: TGTGCCAGCAGCTCCGGGACAGACTATGGCTACACCTTC.